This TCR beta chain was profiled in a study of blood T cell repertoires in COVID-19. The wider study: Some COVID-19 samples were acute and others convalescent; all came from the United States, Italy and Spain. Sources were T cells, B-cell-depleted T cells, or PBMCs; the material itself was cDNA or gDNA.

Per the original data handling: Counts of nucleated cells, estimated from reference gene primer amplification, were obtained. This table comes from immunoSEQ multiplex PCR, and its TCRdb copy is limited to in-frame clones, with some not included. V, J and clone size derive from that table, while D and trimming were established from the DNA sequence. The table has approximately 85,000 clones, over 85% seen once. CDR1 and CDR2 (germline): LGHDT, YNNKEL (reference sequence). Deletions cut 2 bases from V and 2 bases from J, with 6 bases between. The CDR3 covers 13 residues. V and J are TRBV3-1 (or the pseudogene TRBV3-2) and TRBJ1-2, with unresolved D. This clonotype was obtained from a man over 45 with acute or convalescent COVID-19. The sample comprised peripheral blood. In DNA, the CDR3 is TGTGCCAGCAGCCAATCACGGAACTATGGCTACACCTTC. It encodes CASSQSRNYGYTF.